The 15 T cell receptor beta chains given below trace back to one sample, sequenced in a study of PD-L1 blockade in urothelial cancer. The protocol was immunoSEQ multiplex PCR, while the TCRdb copy is restricted to in-frame clones and leaves out a portion. The sample records 41,000 or so clones, over 75% being singletons. Here the sequenced sample was PBMCs, taken around atezolizumab (anti-PD-L1) treatment. All receptors come from a man between 60 and 75 years old with urothelial cancer.

The V call is TRBV30, the J call TRBJ1-3, with D unresolved. This CDR3 is 17 amino acids long. V was pared by 4 bases and J by 4 bases, with 23 bases between. The germline gives CDR1 GTSNPN, CDR2 SVGIG (reference sequence). As DNA, the CDR3 is TGTGCCTGGACTCCCAAAAACAGTGGTACAAGGGGAAACACCATATATTTT. Protein sequence: CAWTPKNSGTRGNTIYF.

This sequence joins TRBV5-1 and TRBJ2-3; perhaps TRBD2 as D (6 bases). V lost 4 bases and J 3 bases, leaving 15 bases between the germline ends. The germline gives CDR1 SGHRS, CDR2 YFSETQ. The length of the CDR3 is 15 residues. The CDR3 protein is CASSGGSGRTDTQYF. The CDR3 region has the DNA TGCGCCAGCAGCGGGGGGTCAGGGAGGACAGATACGCAGTATTTT.

The chain has TRBV19 and TRBJ2-4, with TRBD2 as a possible D gene (6 bases). In germline, CDR1 is LNHDA, CDR2 SQIVND (reference sequence). V lost 9 bases and J lost 0, with 12 bases in between. The CDR3 extends over 14 amino acids. CDR3 sequence: CASSDGGAKNIQYF. CDR3 bases: TGTGCCAGCTCAGACGGGGGAGCCAAAAACATTCAGTACTTC.

The chain couples TRBV27 to TRBJ1-5; D gene uncertain. The CDR3 consists of 14 residues. The V gene lost 8 bases and the J gene lost 7 bases, with 18 bases spanning the gap. The germline gives CDR1 MNHEY, CDR2 SMNVEV (reference sequence). CDR3 nucleotide sequence: TGTGCCAGCTCCGAGGGCTGGGAAAGCCAGCCCCAGCATTTT. It specifies CASSEGWESQPQHF.

V usage is TRBV19 and J usage is TRBJ2-5; D may be TRBD2 (5 bases). CDR1 and CDR2 from the germline V gene are LNHDA and SQIVND (reference sequence). CDR3 length equals 16 residues. Trimming took off 3 bases at V and 5 bases at J, with 19 bases between the two ends. CDR3 sequence reads: CASSIVEGGREETQYF. In DNA, the CDR3 is TGTGCCAGTAGTATCGTCGAGGGCGGCCGAGAGGAGACCCAGTACTTC. Combining the CDR3 with reference TRBV19 and TRBJ2-5 gives the whole variable domain DGGITQSPKYLFRKEGQNVTLSCEQNLNHDAMYWYRQDPGQGLRLIYYSQIVNDFQKGDIAEGYSVSREKKESFPLTVTSAQKNPTAFYLCASSIVEGGREETQYFGPGTRLLVL.

The V and J genes are TRBV5-1 and TRBJ2-2; D ambiguous. Per germline, CDR1 SGHRS and CDR2 YFSETQ. CDR3 size: 12 residues. Trimming pared 4 bases from V and 10 bases from J, leaving 11 bases between. CDR3 sequence (DNA): TGCGCCAGCAGCCTACCCGGAGAGGAGCTGTTTTTT. Protein: CASSLPGEELFF.

This chain uses TRBV19 with TRBJ2-3; D perhaps matches TRBD2 (6 bases). CDR1 LNHDA and CDR2 SQIVND come from the germline V gene (reference sequence). The germline V and J ends were trimmed by 7 bases and 0 bases, with 11 bases remaining between them. The CDR3 runs to 14 residues. The CDR3 region is CASNGGVSTDTQYF. The DNA of the CDR3 is TGTGCCAGTAATGGCGGGGTCAGCACAGATACGCAGTATTTT. Based on the CDR3 plus reference TRBV19 and TRBJ2-3, the full variable domain is DGGITQSPKYLFRKEGQNVTLSCEQNLNHDAMYWYRQDPGQGLRLIYYSQIVNDFQKGDIAEGYSVSREKKESFPLTVTSAQKNPTAFYLCASNGGVSTDTQYFGPGTRLTVL.

V and J are TRBV4-1 and TRBJ2-1, with TRBD2 identical over 9 bases. Trimming at V came to 1 base and at J to 6 bases, leaving 13 bases not matched to a gene. This CDR3 has 18 residues. Germline loops: CDR1 MGHRA, CDR2 YSYEKL. Here the CDR3 reads CASSQGPIAGARGNEQFF. The CDR3 nucleotides are TGCGCCAGCAGCCAAGGACCCATAGCGGGGGCTAGGGGCAATGAGCAGTTCTTC.

The chain has TRBV6-1 and TRBJ1-2; D remains ambiguous. The germline gives CDR1 MNHNS, CDR2 SASEGT. The CDR3 extends over 14 amino acids. Trimming left V 0 bases short and J 8 bases short, with 13 bases between. CDR3 residues: CASSEALRGYGYTF. CDR3 DNA: TGTGCCAGCAGTGAAGCGCTAAGAGGGTACGGCTACACCTTC.

The chain is built from TRBV28 and TRBJ1-6, with no clear D. CDR3 length: 13 residues. Germline CDR1 and CDR2: MDHEN and SYDVKM. Trimming left V 5 bases short and J 9 bases short, with 11 bases between. The DNA for the CDR3 is TGTGCCAGCAGTGAGATGGAGGTTTCACCCCTCCACTTT. This sequence encodes CASSEMEVSPLHF.

V and J are TRBV25-1 and TRBJ1-4; 8 bases match TRBD1. The germline gives CDR1 MGHDK, CDR2 SYGVNS. The CDR3 spans 15 residues. V shed 2 bases and J 6 bases; nucleotides not matched to a gene: 5. The CDR3 bases are TGTGCCAGCAGTGAAACGGGACAGGTGTATGAAAAACTGTTTTTT. Its translation: CASSETGQVYEKLFF.

The CDR3 reads CASSYPGENTEAFF. Written as DNA, the CDR3 is TGTGCCAGCAGTTACCCGGGTGAGAACACTGAAGCTTTCTTT. The chain joins TRBV6-5 to TRBJ1-1; D unclear. V was cut by 2 bases and J by 1 base, with 8 bases left in between. The CDR3 length is 14 residues. Germline CDR1 and CDR2: MNHEY and SVGAGI.

The chain carries TRBV2 and TRBJ2-5, with 8 nucleotides matching TRBD2. This CDR3 has 14 residues. Germline trimming cut 6 bases from V and 1 base from J; bases unmatched to any gene: 4. Germline V gives CDR1 SNHLY, CDR2 FYNNEI. The CDR3 DNA reads as TGTGCCAGCAGCGGGACTAGGGCCCAAGAGACCCAGTACTTC. As protein: CASSGTRAQETQYF.

The J gene is TRBJ2-2, the V gene TRBV4-2, with 12 bases lining up with TRBD2. The junction had 6 bases not matched to a gene; V was cut back by 4 bases and J by 0 bases. CDR3 length: 18 residues. The V gene's germline CDR1 is LGHNA and CDR2 YNFKEQ. Written as DNA, the CDR3 is TGTGCCAGCAGCCTATCACTAGCGGGGGGCGCGAACACCGGGGAGCTGTTTTTT. Amino acids: CASSLSLAGGANTGELFF.

This clone showed up just once. The J gene is TRBJ1-5, the V gene TRBV6-4; unclear D gene. Deletions cut 8 bases from V and 4 bases from J, with 9 bases between. The CDR3 length is 12 residues. Germline loops: CDR1 MRHNA, CDR2 SNTAGT. CDR3 sequence: CASAAVNQPQHF. Here the CDR3 DNA reads TGTGCCAGCGCGGCCGTTAATCAGCCCCAGCATTTT.